This T cell receptor beta chain stems from a study of blood T cell repertoires in COVID-19. Original processing notes: Amplification from reference gene primers served as the basis for estimated nucleated cell counts. Data came from immunoSEQ multiplex PCR; TCRdb stores just in-frame clones and leaves some out. The D gene and trimming were derived from the DNA, and the V and J assignments and clone size from that table. The repertoire consists of 100,000 or so clones, with 70% to 90% occurring once and the leading ten covering roughly 13%. The sequence was collected from a man in his fifties or sixties with active or convalescent COVID-19. Specimen: peripheral blood.

CDR3 sequence: CASSPETGLNTEAFF. In nucleotides, the CDR3 is TGTGCCAGCAGCCCCGAGACAGGGTTGAACACTGAAGCTTTCTTT. V is TRBV14 and J is TRBJ1-1; 7 bases agree with TRBD1. CDR1 SGHDN and CDR2 FVKESK come from the germline V gene. The length of the CDR3 is 15 residues. V shed 4 bases, J shed 0 bases, and the junction held 5 bases outside the gene matches.